Listed below are T cell receptor beta chains from one sample, sequenced in a study of a mutant IDH1 vaccine in newly diagnosed glioma. Measured with immunoSEQ multiplex PCR; TCRdb has only the in-frame clones, and not every one. The repertoire holds approximately 100,000 clones, around 90% seen once, with around 0.6% in the top ten. This specimen consisted of PBMCs, obtained from a glioma patient treated with radiotherapy, temozolomide or both. These receptors all come from a woman aged 50 to 65 with glioma. The CDR3 runs from the conserved cysteine through the conserved F or W. Clone size is given for some rows only: seen once, a few or many times, or a class if the clone is expanded.

abundance,v_gene,j_gene,CDR3aa
few,TRBV6-5,TRBJ2-7,CASSGGYEQYF
NA,TRBV7-2,TRBJ1-6,CASTLVTQGANSPLHF
NA,TRBV7-9,TRBJ1-2,CASSSKQGLGYGYTF
NA,TRBV9,TRBJ2-2,CASSGTGANTGELFF
NA,TRBV5-4,TRBJ2-1,CASSFGTSGYNEQFF
NA,TRBV4-2,TRBJ2-3,CASSQGERPGSTDTQYF
NA,TRBV10-3,NA,CAISERGRGEQYF
NA,TRBV28,TRBJ1-2,CASSLGQGNYGYTF
few,TRBV7-2,TRBJ2-7,CASSQEGRAYEQYF
NA,TRBV6-1,TRBJ1-1,CATNRGNADEAFF
NA,TRBV15,TRBJ2-1,CATSSYNEQFF
NA,TRBV4-2,TRBJ1-6,CASSPGQSSYNSPLHF